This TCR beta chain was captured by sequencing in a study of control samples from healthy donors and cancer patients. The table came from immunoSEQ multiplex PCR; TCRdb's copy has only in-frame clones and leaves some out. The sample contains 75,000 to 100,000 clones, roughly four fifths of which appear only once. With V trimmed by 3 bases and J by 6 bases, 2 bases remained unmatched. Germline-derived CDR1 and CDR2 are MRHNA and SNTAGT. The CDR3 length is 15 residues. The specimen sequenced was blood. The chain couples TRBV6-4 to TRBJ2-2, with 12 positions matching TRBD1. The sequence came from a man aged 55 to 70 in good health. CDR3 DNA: TGTGCCAGCAGTGAGGGACAGGGGGCGCCCGGGGAGCTGTTTTTT. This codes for CASSEGQGAPGELFF.